Listed below are T cell receptor beta chains from one sample, sequenced in a study of cytomegalovirus exposure and HLA in healthy donors. Sequenced by immunoSEQ multiplex PCR; TCRdb stores in-frame clones only, minus some. The sample carries roughly 160,000 clones, 80% recorded once. The sequencing input was PBMCs. These receptor sequences come from a man younger than 40 in good health and CMV-seronegative. CDR3s include the opening cysteine and the closing phenylalanine or tryptophan. The D gene is left open where the match is weak. A row's size may be missing; if present it is once, few, many or a size class.

v_call	d_call	j_call	clone_size	cdr3_aa	cdr3_nt
TRBV7-2	-	TRBJ1-1	-	CASSLYEGLNTEAFF	TGTGCCAGCAGCTTATATGAGGGACTAAACACTGAAGCTTTCTTT
TRBV10-3	-	TRBJ1-4	-	CAISGGGQLNEKLFF	TGTGCCATCAGTGGAGGGGGACAACTCAATGAAAAACTGTTTTTT
TRBV6-5	-	TRBJ2-7	-	CASSFDSYTYEQYF	TGTGCCAGCAGTTTTGACAGCTATACCTACGAGCAGTACTTC
TRBV7-9	-	TRBJ1-6	few	CASSLPGGSPLHF	TGTGCCAGCAGCTTACCGGGGGGATCACCCCTCCACTTT
TRBV27	TRBD2	TRBJ2-7	-	CASRGGAGGERGEQYF	TGTGCCAGCAGAGGGGGAGCGGGAGGCGAAAGGGGCGAGCAGTACTTC
TRBV6-5	-	TRBJ2-3	-	CASCQDTPSDTQYF	TGTGCCAGCTGCCAGGACACTCCCTCCGATACGCAGTATTTT
TRBV2	TRBD2	TRBJ2-7	-	CASRPGGGSSYEQYF	TGTGCCAGCCGGCCGGGGGGGGGCAGCTCCTACGAGCAGTACTTC
TRBV28	-	TRBJ1-3	-	CASSPLAFSGNTIYF	TGTGCCAGCAGTCCCTTGGCCTTCTCTGGAAACACCATATATTTT
TRBV29-1	TRBD1	TRBJ2-2	-	CSVPSMRTGGTGELFF	TGCAGCGTTCCCTCGATGAGGACAGGGGGCACCGGGGAGCTGTTTTTT
TRBV18	TRBD1	TRBJ2-1	-	CASSPGTGYNEQFF	TGTGCCAGCTCACCAGGGACAGGGTACAATGAGCAGTTCTTC
TRBV7-2	TRBD1	TRBJ2-7	-	CASIQTGTGSEQYF	TGTGCCAGCATCCAAACCGGGACAGGAAGCGAGCAGTACTTC